This is a list of T cell receptor beta chains from one sample in a study of cytomegalovirus exposure and HLA in healthy donors. The data were produced by immunoSEQ multiplex PCR, yet TCRdb's version contains in-frame clones alone and is incomplete. The sample has 150,000 to 190,000 clones; approximately 84% are singletons. Sequencing was performed on PBMCs. The origin of the receptors is a woman aged 18-29 years in good health and CMV-seronegative. Both conserved end residues are trimmed from each CDR3. A D gene is named only where the DNA matches it firmly.

j_call d_call v_call cdr3_aa
TRBJ2-1 TRBD2 TRBV5-1 ASSQNGLAGVDEQF
TRBJ1-5 TRBD1 TRBV5-5 ASSLAGQGPGPQH
TRBJ2-5 - TRBV5-1 ASTPEGYETQY
TRBJ2-1 - TRBV10-2 ASSSTRLVFSHEQF
TRBJ2-7 TRBD2 TRBV27 ASRRLVNLGLAGDEQY
- - TRBV4-1 ASSQKATEAYEQY
TRBJ1-1 - TRBV9 ASSMRTRGDTEAF
TRBJ1-2 TRBD1 TRBV18 ASSPPVDRAGGYT
TRBJ2-3 - TRBV5-4 ASSRAQGGATDTQY
TRBJ1-2 - TRBV4-2 ASSQRKTDYGYT
- TRBD1 TRBV28 ASSLLWTGGLIEQY
TRBJ2-3 - TRBV7-9 ATGSTDTQY
TRBJ2-7 - TRBV5-4 ASSAPGVGDEQY
TRBJ1-2 TRBD1 TRBV28 ASSLRGQGYGYT
TRBJ1-5 - TRBV2 ASSDPTGIGNQPQH
TRBJ1-5 - TRBV25-1 ASSVIRRTANQPQH
TRBJ2-1 TRBD1 TRBV2 ASRDTGAYEQF
TRBJ2-3 TRBD1 TRBV28 ASSLLGTGADTQY
TRBJ2-7 - TRBV5-1 ASSLLGHEQY
TRBJ2-7 TRBD2 TRBV27 ASSSGLAGGEQY